The 32 T cell receptor beta chains below all came from one sample that was sequenced in a study of shared clonotypes between healthy human individuals. Clones were read by immunoSEQ multiplex PCR, and TCRdb kept only the in-frame ones, dropping some. Of about 680,000 clones listed, around 90% are singletons. CD45RO-negative, CCR7-positively selected cells formed the naive CD8 fraction, excluding terminally differentiated effector memory CD45RA+ cells. The specimen was naive CD8+ T cells sorted from blood. The source is a man aged 25-40 years in good health.

The rearrangement links TRBV5-1 to TRBJ1-1, with 8 bases that match TRBD1. CDR3 length: 15 amino acids. V lost 3 bases and J lost 0; bases outside the gene matches: 4. The germline CDR1 and CDR2 sequences are SGHRS and YFSETQ. As DNA, the CDR3 is TGCGCCAGCAGCTCAAGACAGGGGATGAACACTGAAGCTTTCTTT. Translating it yields CASSSRQGMNTEAFF.

The J gene is TRBJ2-7, the V gene TRBV4-3; no clear D gene. Per germline, CDR1 LGHNA and CDR2 YSLEER. The CDR3 runs to 15 residues. The V end lost 0 bases, the J end lost 3 bases, and 12 bases lay between the germline ends. CDR3 region: CASSQDTDRDYEQYF. CDR3 in DNA: TGCGCCAGCAGCCAAGATACGGATAGGGACTACGAGCAGTACTTC.

The rearrangement joins TRBV7-9 to TRBJ2-1; the match to TRBD2 covers 10 bases. Losses at the gene ends were 6 bases for V and 2 bases for J; bases not matched to a gene: 4. The CDR3 loop spans 15 amino acids. Germline V gives CDR1 SEHNR, CDR2 FQNEAQ (reference sequence). CDR3 DNA: TGTGCCAGCAGAAAAGCGGGAGGGCCCTACAATGAGCAGTTCTTC. It encodes CASRKAGGPYNEQFF.

The J gene is TRBJ2-7, the V gene TRBV7-9, with no clear D. This CDR3 has 14 amino acids. The V gene's germline CDR1 is SEHNR and CDR2 FQNEAQ (reference sequence). V was trimmed by 4 bases and J by 1 base, leaving 11 bases between them. DNA of the CDR3: TGTGCCAGCAGCTCGGCTCAAGGTTCCTACGAGCAGTACTTC. Protein: CASSSAQGSYEQYF.

V usage is TRBV27 and J usage is TRBJ2-1; the D call may be TRBD1 or TRBD2 (5 bases each). The CDR3 is 12 amino acids. V gave up 5 bases and J gave up 9 bases, with 11 bases separating them. Germline values: CDR1 MNHEY, CDR2 SMNVEV (reference sequence). The CDR3 is CASSQLRGEQFF. The CDR3 DNA sequence: TGTGCCAGCAGTCAACTGAGGGGTGAGCAGTTCTTC.

V is TRBV28 and J is TRBJ2-3; D gene unclear. The CDR3 has 12 residues. Germline V lookup: CDR1 MDHEN, CDR2 SYDVKM. Trimming shortened V by 3 bases and J by 2 bases, and 3 bases separated the two germline ends. As DNA, the CDR3 is TGTGCCAGCAGTTTGACCACAGATACGCAGTATTTT. As protein: CASSLTTDTQYF.

The rearrangement links TRBV9 to TRBJ1-1; possible D gene TRBD1, 5 bases. Germline V lookup: CDR1 SGDLS, CDR2 YYNGEE. The ends were cut back, 1 base at V and 3 bases at J, with 10 bases in the middle. This CDR3 contains 14 residues. The CDR3 loop is CASSVIGGDTEAFF. CDR3 nucleotides: TGTGCCAGCAGCGTAATCGGGGGAGACACTGAAGCTTTCTTT.

The chain carries TRBV6-5 and TRBJ1-2; tentatively, D is TRBD1 (6 bases). The CDR3 has 13 amino acids. The germline V and J ends were trimmed by 3 bases and 6 bases, with 11 bases remaining between them. Germline lookup yields CDR1 MNHEY and CDR2 SVGAGI. Here the CDR3 reads CASSYPGGNGYTF. The CDR3 nucleotides read TGTGCCAGCAGTTATCCGGGGGGCAATGGCTACACCTTC.

The rearrangement uses TRBV9 and TRBJ2-4; D possibly corresponds to TRBD1 (7 bases). The CDR3 totals 15 residues. Between the trimmed V and J ends, which lost 4 bases and 7 bases, there was a span of 18 bases. CDR1 and CDR2 from the germline V gene are SGDLS and YYNGEE. CDR3 sequence: CASSPEGGTVNIQYF. In DNA form, the CDR3 reads TGTGCCAGCAGCCCCGAGGGCGGGACAGTCAACATTCAGTACTTC.

CDR3 coding DNA: TGTGCCAGCAGGAATCGAGGGATCGCGATGAACACTGAAGCTTTCTTT. Translated, it gives CASRNRGIAMNTEAFF. The chain is built from TRBV2 and TRBJ1-1, with D unresolved. The CDR3 is 16 amino acids. Trimming pared 6 bases from V and 0 bases from J, leaving 17 bases between. Germline V gene sequence: CDR1 SNHLY, CDR2 FYNNEI.

The genes are TRBV11-2 and TRBJ2-7, with D hard to call. The CDR3 consists of 18 residues. Germline CDR1 reads SGHAT; CDR2 reads FQNNGV. Trimming shortened V by 4 bases and J by 3 bases, and 25 bases separated the two germline ends. The CDR3 DNA is TGTGCCAGCAGCTCCAAATCGGTCCGGGTCTTTCTGAGCTACGAGCAGTACTTC. Protein product: CASSSKSVRVFLSYEQYF. The full variable domain, rest sourced from reference TRBV11-2 and TRBJ2-7, is EAGVAQSPRYKIIEKRQSVAFWCNPISGHATLYWYQQILGQGPKLLIQFQNNGVVDDSQLPKDRFSAERLKGVDSTLKIQPAKLEDSAVYLCASSSKSVRVFLSYEQYFGPGTRLTVT.

The chain joins TRBV7-3 to TRBJ1-4; D is undetermined. The CDR3 is 12 amino acids. Trimming removed 8 bases from V and 10 bases from J, with 14 bases in between. The germline gives CDR1 SGHTA, CDR2 FQGTGA. The CDR3 DNA is TGTGCCAGCCATAAGAGGAGGAGAAAACTGTTTTTT. Translating gives CASHKRRRKLFF.

This clone was seen only a few times. J is TRBJ1-1 and V is TRBV7-9, with unresolved D. Between the trimmed V and J ends, which lost 3 bases and 6 bases, there was a span of 2 bases. The CDR3 is 10 amino acids. Germline values: CDR1 SEHNR, CDR2 FQNEAQ (reference sequence). The DNA for the CDR3 is TGTGCCAGCAGCTTCTCTGAAGCTTTCTTT. Translated: CASSFSEAFF.

The chain links TRBV21-1 to TRBJ2-7. TRBV21-1 has pseudogene status. The CDR3 contains 16 residues. The CDR3 here is CASSNSKGPRWYEQYF. Written as DNA, the CDR3 is TGTGCCAGCAGCAACAGTAAGGGACCTCGGTGGTACGAGCAGTACTTC.

The J gene is TRBJ2-5, the V gene TRBV19; 10 bases align to TRBD2. The junction had 16 bases not matched to a gene; V was cut back by 7 bases and J by 5 bases. Germline V gives CDR1 LNHDA, CDR2 SQIVND (reference sequence). CDR3 size: 17 residues. Written as DNA, the CDR3 is TGTGCCAGTATCTCCACGAGGACTAGCGGAGTGGGGGAGACCCAGTACTTC. Amino acids: CASISTRTSGVGETQYF.

This chain links TRBV2 with TRBJ2-2; 9 nucleotides match TRBD2. Trimming removed 4 bases from V and 3 bases from J; junction bases left unmatched: 18. The germline V gene encodes CDR1 SNHLY and CDR2 FYNNEI. This CDR3 is 20 amino acids long. The CDR3: CASSVPRGLAHAGYTGELFF. Written as DNA, the CDR3 is TGTGCCAGCAGTGTCCCCCGAGGACTAGCGCATGCTGGGTACACCGGGGAGCTGTTTTTT.

This chain links TRBV15 with TRBJ1-5, with D possibly TRBD1 on 5 matching bases. This CDR3 contains 15 residues. Germline lookup yields CDR1 LNHNV and CDR2 YYDKDF (reference sequence). V was trimmed by 2 bases and J by 2 bases, leaving 10 bases between them. CDR3 residues: CATSRQGEGNQPQHF. The CDR3 nucleotides are TGTGCCACCAGCAGACAGGGAGAGGGCAATCAGCCCCAGCATTTT. The full variable domain, rest sourced from reference TRBV15 and TRBJ1-5, is DAMVIQNPRYQVTQFGKPVTLSCSQTLNHNVMYWYQQKSSQAPKLLFHYYDKDFNNEADTPDNFQSRRPNTSFCFLDIRSPGLGDTAMYLCATSRQGEGNQPQHFGDGTRLSIL.

The chain links TRBV15 to TRBJ2-2; TRBD1 is a possible D gene (5 bases). The CDR3 length is 14 residues. With 4 bases removed from V and 6 bases from J, the gap between germline ends came to 12 bases. The germline V gene encodes CDR1 LNHNV and CDR2 YYDKDF (reference sequence). The CDR3 bases are TGTGCCACCAGCACAGGGTTTCGCTCCGGGGAGCTGTTTTTT. The encoded protein is CATSTGFRSGELFF.

CDR3 nucleotide sequence: TGTGTGGCCGGACAGGTATACAATGAGCAGTTCTTC. This translates into CVAGQVYNEQFF. This sequence joins TRBV27 and TRBJ2-1, with 7 bases that match TRBD1. The CDR3 has 12 amino acids. Germline V gene lookup returns CDR1 MNHEY and CDR2 SMNVEV (reference sequence).

The rearrangement links TRBV11-3 to TRBJ2-1; 9 bases fit TRBD2. V lost 2 bases to trimming and J lost 4 bases; unmatched junction nucleotides: 3. Germline lookup yields CDR1 SGHNT and CDR2 YENEEA. The CDR3 loop spans 15 amino acids. The CDR3 bases are TGTGCCAGCAGCTTACGACTAGCGGAATACAATGAGCAGTTCTTC. Translated: CASSLRLAEYNEQFF. Full variable domain (outside the CDR3, taken from reference TRBV11-3 and TRBJ2-1): EAGVVQSPRYKIIEKKQPVAFWCNPISGHNTLYWYLQNLGQGPELLIRYENEEAVDDSQLPKDRFSAERLKGVDSTLKIQPAELGDSAVYLCASSLRLAEYNEQFFGPGTRLTVL.

This rearrangement joins TRBV5-4 to TRBJ2-1, with TRBD1 matching over 7 bases. V lost 2 bases to trimming and J lost 0 bases; unmatched junction nucleotides: 14. The CDR3 is made up of 19 amino acids. Germline loops: CDR1 SGHNT, CDR2 YYREEE (reference sequence). CDR3 coding DNA: TGTGCCAGCAGCTTCCACGGGGACAGACCCCCGAGCTCCTACAATGAGCAGTTCTTC. It specifies CASSFHGDRPPSSYNEQFF.

This chain connects TRBV6-5 to TRBJ2-5; D is tentatively TRBD1 or TRBD2 (5 bases each). CDR3 length: 16 amino acids. The germline V and J ends were trimmed by 0 bases and 3 bases, with 14 bases remaining between them. Germline values: CDR1 MNHEY, CDR2 SVGAGI. The CDR3 nucleotides are TGTGCCAGCAGTTACTCAACCGGGACGGAAAAAGAGACCCAGTACTTC. Translated, it gives CASSYSTGTEKETQYF.

The V gene is TRBV7-9, the J gene TRBJ2-2; D is ambiguous. Germline V lookup: CDR1 SEHNR, CDR2 FQNEAQ (reference sequence). The CDR3 has 16 residues. V lost 6 bases and J 4 bases, leaving 18 bases between the germline ends. The CDR3 loop reads CASSPSLRGTTGELFF. CDR3 coding DNA: TGTGCCAGCAGTCCCAGCTTGCGCGGAACCACCGGGGAGCTGTTTTTT.

The chain couples TRBV28 to TRBJ1-4; the match to TRBD1 covers 8 bases. Trimming removed 5 bases from V and 0 bases from J; junction bases left unmatched: 14. There are 19 residues in the CDR3. CDR1 MDHEN and CDR2 SYDVKM come from the germline V gene. CDR3 DNA sequence: TGTGCCAGCAGTCCCCCAAGGGGGACAGGTGATGCAACTAATGAAAAACTGTTTTTT. Its translation: CASSPPRGTGDATNEKLFF.

The chain links TRBV4-3 to TRBJ1-2, with TRBD1 matching 7 bases. Germline V gene data show CDR1 as LGHNA and CDR2 as YSLEER. CDR3 length equals 14 residues. Trimming cost V 4 bases and J 3 bases; bases outside gene matches: 5. This CDR3 is CASSPYQGDYGYTF. As DNA, the CDR3 is TGCGCCAGCAGCCCCTACCAGGGGGACTATGGCTACACCTTC.

The genes are TRBV29-1 and TRBJ2-7; D is unresolved. Trimming cost V 7 bases and J 0 bases, with 13 bases left between them. In germline, CDR1 is SQVTM, CDR2 ANQGSEA. The CDR3 loop spans 13 amino acids. CDR3 DNA sequence: TGCAGCGCCGTCCCCCTCAGCTCCTACGAGCAGTACTTC. Encoded protein: CSAVPLSSYEQYF.

The rearrangement uses TRBV7-6 and TRBJ2-1; D call uncertain. Trimming pared 2 bases from V and 1 base from J, leaving 12 bases between. In germline, CDR1 is SGHVS, CDR2 FNYEAQ. This CDR3 comprises 16 residues. CDR3 bases: TGTGCCAGCAGCTTATCCCTCTCAAGGTCCTACAATGAGCAGTTCTTC. This translates into CASSLSLSRSYNEQFF.

CDR3 residues: CASSQTTASNQPQHF. In DNA, the CDR3 is TGTGCCAGCAGCCAAACGACAGCCTCCAATCAGCCCCAGCATTTT. This chain joins TRBV4-2 and TRBJ1-5; D perhaps matches TRBD1 (5 bases). CDR1 LGHNA and CDR2 YNFKEQ come from the germline V gene. This CDR3 region has 15 residues. Trimming removed 2 bases at V and 3 bases at J, with 11 bases between.

This chain joins TRBV13 and TRBJ1-4; TRBD1 might be the D (6 bases). Germline V gives CDR1 PRHDT, CDR2 FYEKMQ (reference sequence). The CDR3 runs to 14 residues. V lost 4 bases and J lost 4, with 10 bases in between. CDR3 loop: CASSSTGYNEKLFF. Here the CDR3 DNA reads TGTGCCAGCAGCTCGACAGGATATAATGAAAAACTGTTTTTT.

This clone has just one count. This chain joins TRBV29-1 and TRBJ2-7, with 14 nucleotides matching TRBD2. Looked up from germline, CDR1 is SQVTM and CDR2 is ANQGSEA. Trimming removed 5 bases from V and 6 bases from J; junction bases left unmatched: 9. The CDR3 extends over 15 amino acids. In nucleotides, the CDR3 is TGCAGCGTTCCAAAGGGACTAGCGGGAGAATGCGAGCAGTACTTC. Translating gives CSVPKGLAGECEQYF.

This clone was seen once. This rearrangement joins TRBV11-2 to TRBJ2-7; D unclear. The CDR3 is 13 amino acids. The ends were cut back, 6 bases at V and 3 bases at J, with 12 bases in the middle. The germline V gene encodes CDR1 SGHAT and CDR2 FQNNGV. Written as DNA, the CDR3 is TGTGCCAGCAGTAAACCGGTGGGCTACGAGCAGTACTTC. It yields the protein CASSKPVGYEQYF.

In this sample, this clone turned up a few times. V usage is TRBV7-9 and J usage is TRBJ2-2; D might be TRBD1 (5 bases). CDR1 SEHNR and CDR2 FQNEAQ come from the germline V gene (reference sequence). The CDR3 has 13 amino acids. V was pared by 5 bases and J by 4 bases, with 8 bases between. The CDR3 sequence: CASSHRSTGELFF. The CDR3 DNA is TGTGCCAGCAGCCACAGGAGCACCGGGGAGCTGTTTTTT.